The sequence of this T cell receptor beta chain was determined in a study of T-cell memory formation after mild COVID-19. General study results and limits: Some clones that responded were present in memory (sampled pre-infection), which suggests cross-reactive memory joined.

The CDR3 consists of 13 residues. V was cut by 2 bases and J by 3 bases, with 6 bases left in between. Germline CDR1 is SGDLS and CDR2 is YYNGEE. TCRdb processed the 5' RACE reads anew with MiXCR; each CDR3 protein has one entry. The sample includes around 120,000 distinct CDR3 sequences, more than 15% of them seen just once. This clonotype was counted many times. Its antigen is undetermined. This sequence was found in an adult woman who had mild COVID-19 (a few samples of this study predate the infection). Cell type and time point are not known. Sequenced: PBMCs or a T cell subset sorted from them (not recorded which). The rearrangement uses TRBV9 and TRBJ2-1; D is unclear. CDR3 bases: TGTGCCAGCAGCGTGGGTCACTACAATGAGCAGTTCTTC. This encodes CASSVGHYNEQFF.